Listed below are T cell receptor beta chains from one sample, sequenced in a study of glioma-infiltrating T cells after dendritic cell vaccination. Produced via immunoSEQ multiplex PCR; TCRdb's table is partial and in-frame only. The sample holds around 78,000 clones, roughly 84% seen once. Sequenced here: blood, sampled after dendritic cell vaccination. All receptors derive from a human donor with glioblastoma. The CDR3 runs from the conserved cysteine through the conserved F or W. The order of the fields is D gene, V gene, J gene, clone size, CDR3 protein, CDR3 DNA. A D gene is named only where the DNA matches it firmly. Size is omitted from some rows. Given values are once, few, many or a class for expanded clones.

.	TRBV30	TRBJ1-1	.	CAWSRRGGNTEAFF	TGTGCCTGGAGCCGAAGGGGGGGGAACACTGAAGCTTTCTTT
TRBD2	TRBV7-2	TRBJ2-3	.	CASSLRGGDQYF	TGTGCCAGCAGCTTGCGGGGGGGCGATCAGTATTTT
.	TRBV5-4	TRBJ2-2	.	CASSLVPTRHTGELFF	TGTGCCAGCAGCTTGGTACCGACTCGACACACCGGGGAGCTGTTTTTT
TRBD2	TRBV7-4	TRBJ2-7	once	CASSFRLAGAPYEQYF	TGTGCCAGCAGCTTTAGACTAGCGGGAGCTCCCTACGAGCAGTACTTC
.	TRBV19	TRBJ2-3	.	CASSITGEADTQYF	TGTGCCAGTAGTATCACGGGGGAAGCAGATACGCAGTATTTT
.	TRBV29-1	TRBJ2-3	.	CSVSWGSNTDTQYF	TGCAGCGTTTCCTGGGGCTCCAACACAGATACGCAGTATTTT
.	TRBV7-6	TRBJ1-1	.	CASSIWQGLNTEAFF	TGTGCCAGCAGCATCTGGCAGGGCCTGAACACTGAAGCTTTCTTT
TRBD1	TRBV7-9	TRBJ1-1	.	CASSQSRTGDTEAFF	TGTGCCAGCAGCCAATCCCGGACAGGTGACACTGAAGCTTTCTTT
.	TRBV12-5	TRBJ1-4	.	CASGKTGGVEKLFF	TGTGCTAGTGGGAAGACAGGAGGTGTTGAAAAACTGTTTTTT
.	TRBV7-9	TRBJ2-2	.	CASQRILNTGELFF	TGTGCCAGCCAGAGGATTCTCAACACCGGGGAGCTGTTTTTT
.	TRBV30	TRBJ1-1	.	CAWTTGLPLGAFF	TGTGCCTGGACTACGGGACTGCCATTAGGAGCTTTCTTT
.	TRBV6-4	TRBJ2-3	few	CASSDERGTDTQYF	TGTGCCAGCAGTGACGAGCGGGGCACAGATACGCAGTATTTT
.	TRBV11-2	TRBJ2-7	.	CASSLEAAPNYEQYF	TGTGCCAGCAGCTTAGAAGCGGCCCCTAACTACGAGCAGTACTTC
.	TRBV15	TRBJ1-1	.	CATSRDEAGSNTEAFF	TGTGCCACCAGCAGAGATGAGGCAGGGTCCAACACTGAAGCTTTCTTT
TRBD2	TRBV18	TRBJ2-3	once	CASSPGLAGGTDTQYF	TGTGCCAGCTCACCTGGACTAGCGGGAGGCACAGATACGCAGTATTTT
.	TRBV6-6	TRBJ1-4	.	CASSLGGEKLFF	TGTGCCAGCAGTCTCGGGGGTGAAAAACTGTTTTTT
TRBD2	TRBV30	TRBJ2-1	.	CAWSPLLLAGAVNEQFF	TGTGCCTGGAGTCCCCTCCTACTAGCGGGAGCGGTCAATGAGCAGTTCTTC
TRBD2	TRBV5-1	TRBJ2-1	.	CASSLDPSGSYSEQFF	TGCGCCAGCAGCTTGGATCCTAGCGGGAGTTACAGTGAGCAGTTCTTC
TRBD2	TRBV5-1	TRBJ2-3	.	CASSLGLARSDTQYF	TGCGCCAGCAGCTTGGGACTAGCTCGCTCTGATACGCAGTATTTT
TRBD2	TRBV7-8	TRBJ2-3	.	CASSPLGGRSDTQYF	TGTGCCAGCAGCCCATTGGGGGGGAGGTCAGATACGCAGTATTTT
.	TRBV7-2	TRBJ2-5	.	CASSHGGNGAETQYF	TGTGCCAGCAGCCACGGAGGTAACGGTGCAGAGACCCAGTACTTC
.	TRBV27	TRBJ1-1	.	CASSLYGGGPEAFF	TGTGCCAGCAGTTTATATGGGGGAGGGCCTGAAGCTTTCTTT
.	TRBV5-1	TRBJ1-4	.	CAGSSTASTGKLFF	TGCGCCGGCAGCTCGACAGCGTCAACTGGAAAACTGTTTTTT
.	TRBV5-8	TRBJ1-4	.	CASSSYRSTNEKLFF	TGTGCCAGCAGCTCCTACAGATCAACTAATGAAAAACTGTTTTTT
.	TRBV19	TRBJ1-1	.	CSSGFGTEAFF	TGTTCCAGCGGGTTTGGTACTGAAGCTTTCTTT
.	TRBV21-1	TRBJ1-1	.	CASSHRDRDTEAFF	TGTGCCAGCAGCCACCGGGACAGGGACACTGAAGCTTTCTTT
TRBD2	TRBV4-1	TRBJ2-5	.	CASSLGDAGGRETQYF	TGCGCCAGCAGCCTGGGGGATGCGGGGGGTAGAGAGACCCAGTACTTC
.	TRBV10-3	TRBJ1-4	.	CAISAGYEKLFF	TGTGCCATCAGTGCAGGTTATGAAAAACTGTTTTTT
.	TRBV10-3	TRBJ2-3	once	CAISESFHTDTQYF	TGTGCCATCAGTGAGTCGTTCCATACAGATACGCAGTATTTT
.	TRBV6-5	TRBJ1-5	.	CASSYSIQNQPQHF	TGTGCCAGCAGTTACTCGATACAGAATCAGCCCCAGCATTTT
TRBD2	TRBV9	TRBJ2-3	.	CASSVASGRAFGTDTQYF	TGTGCCAGCAGCGTAGCAAGCGGGAGGGCCTTTGGCACAGATACGCAGTATTTT
.	TRBV11-3	TRBJ2-7	.	CASSLGQTYEQYF	TGTGCCAGCAGCTTAGGACAGACCTACGAGCAGTACTTC
.	TRBV15	TRBJ1-5	once	CATSRGRDRQPQHF	TGTGCCACCAGCAGAGGTAGAGATCGACAGCCCCAGCATTTT
.	TRBV7-6	TRBJ2-7	.	CASSLGNSYEQYF	TGTGCCAGCAGCTTAGGTAATTCCTACGAGCAGTACTTC
.	TRBV20-1	TRBJ2-7	.	CSAKGVYEQYF	TGCAGTGCTAAGGGGGTCTACGAGCAGTACTTC
.	TRBV7-2	TRBJ1-1	.	CASSSDSWGVTSTTEAFF	TGTGCCAGCAGCTCCGACTCCTGGGGGGTAACATCTACCACTGAAGCTTTCTTT
TRBD1	TRBV30	TRBJ1-3	.	CAWRDRELGNTIYF	TGTGCCTGGAGGGACAGGGAACTTGGAAACACCATATATTTT
.	TRBV5-1	TRBJ2-7	.	CASSLDPGVNEQYF	TGCGCCAGCAGCTTGGATCCAGGGGTGAACGAGCAGTACTTC
TRBD1	TRBV29-1	TRBJ1-2	.	CSVGTGADGYTF	TGCAGCGTCGGGACAGGGGCCGACGGCTACACCTTC
.	TRBV6-5	TRBJ2-3	once	CASSYTLGTDTQYF	TGTGCCAGCAGTTACACCCTAGGAACAGATACGCAGTATTTT
.	TRBV21-1	TRBJ1-5	.	CASSKGGNQPQHF	TGTGCCAGCAGCAAGGGAGGCAATCAGCCCCAGCATTTT
TRBD1	TRBV6-5	TRBJ1-6	.	CASSYSRGQVNSPLHF	TGTGCCAGCAGTTATAGTCGGGGACAGGTTAATTCACCCCTCCACTTT
.	TRBV9	TRBJ2-7	.	CASSASGGHEQYF	TGTGCCAGCAGCGCGTCGGGGGGCCACGAGCAGTACTTC
TRBD1	TRBV2	TRBJ2-2	.	CASSGQGSGELFF	TGTGCCAGCAGCGGACAGGGCTCCGGGGAGCTGTTTTTT
TRBD1	TRBV2	TRBJ1-1	.	CASSESGQGRITEAFF	TGTGCCAGCAGTGAATCGGGACAGGGAAGGATCACTGAAGCTTTCTTT
.	TRBV6-4	TRBJ1-2	.	CASSDSSNRKDGYTF	TGTGCCAGCAGTGACTCGAGTAACAGGAAAGATGGCTACACCTTC
.	TRBV4-1	TRBJ2-7	.	CTSSRDSTVQYF	TGCACCAGCAGCCGCGACTCTACGGTGCAGTACTTC
TRBD1	TRBV5-1	TRBJ2-5	.	CASSLAGGRETQYF	TGCGCCAGCAGCTTGGCAGGGGGCAGGGAGACCCAGTACTTC
.	TRBV4-1	TRBJ2-2	.	CASSQAKNTGELFF	TGCGCCAGCAGCCAAGCTAAGAACACCGGGGAGCTGTTTTTT
TRBD1	TRBV7-9	TRBJ1-1	.	CASSLEQGATEAFF	TGTGCCAGCAGCTTGGAACAGGGGGCCACTGAAGCTTTCTTT
TRBD1	TRBV14	TRBJ2-7	.	CASSQAGTARGTYEQYF	TGTGCCAGCAGCCAAGCCGGGACAGCCAGAGGAACCTACGAGCAGTACTTC
TRBD2	TRBV25-1	TRBJ2-5	.	CASRAPSGGQTQYF	TGTGCCAGCAGAGCACCCAGCGGGGGGCAGACCCAGTACTTC
TRBD2	TRBV18	TRBJ2-3	.	CASSPPASGKTDTQYF	TGTGCCAGCTCACCACCGGCTAGCGGAAAGACAGATACGCAGTATTTT
.	TRBV9	TRBJ2-7	.	CASSVDGGPYEQYF	TGTGCCAGCAGCGTAGACGGTGGGCCCTACGAGCAGTACTTC
.	TRBV4-1	TRBJ1-2	.	CASSQGLGLNYGYTF	TGCGCCAGCAGCCAAGGGTTGGGGCTTAACTATGGCTACACCTTC
.	TRBV6-1	TRBJ1-3	.	CASRAVLSGDTIYF	TGTGCCAGCAGGGCAGTCCTCTCTGGAGACACCATATATTTT
.	TRBV30	TRBJ1-1	.	CAWGGVGPRTEAFF	TGTGCCTGGGGAGGGGTGGGGCCAAGGACTGAAGCTTTCTTT
TRBD1	TRBV18	TRBJ1-1	few	CASGQGLQTFF	TGTGCCAGCGGACAGGGACTTCAGACTTTCTTT
.	TRBV15	TRBJ1-5	.	CATSRGREGHQPQHF	TGTGCCACCAGCAGGGGCCGGGAAGGCCATCAGCCCCAGCATTTT